This TCR beta chain derives from a study of T cell changes during pregnancy in multiple sclerosis. Profiled with immunoSEQ multiplex PCR; TCRdb holds only in-frame clones, not every one. The profile shows 79,000 or so clones, around 93% of them singletons. The germline V gene encodes CDR1 SGHTA and CDR2 FQGTGA. Trimming removed 4 bases from V and 5 bases from J; junction bases left unmatched: 10. The CDR3 consists of 15 residues. This TCR was recovered from a female donor in good health, enrolled as a control in a pregnancy study. The source material was peripheral blood, sampled in the first trimester of pregnancy. J is TRBJ1-1 and V is TRBV7-3, with TRBD1 matching over 7 bases. Written as DNA, the CDR3 is TGTGCCAGCAGCTCCCTGGACAGGTTTGAGACTGAAGCTTTCTTT. Translated: CASSSLDRFETEAFF. The whole variable domain, remainder taken from reference TRBV7-3 and TRBJ1-1, is GAGVSQTPSNKVTEKGKYVELRCDPISGHTALYWYRQSLGQGPEFLIYFQGTGAADDSGLPNDRFFAVRPEGSVSTLKIQRTERGDSAVYLCASSSLDRFETEAFFGQGTRLTVV.